The 30 T cell receptor beta chains given below trace back to one sample, sequenced in a study of OX40 agonist ivuxolimab in advanced cancers. Libraries were prepared by immunoSEQ multiplex PCR; TCRdb keeps only in-frame clonotypes and omits some of them. The top ten hold approximately 2% of the sample, which has 65,000 to 75,000 clones, 70% to 90% seen once. This sample comprised CD4+ or CD8+ T cells sorted from blood, obtained in a trial of the OX40 agonist ivuxolimab. These receptors all stem from an adult with an advanced solid tumor such as melanoma, head and neck, liver or kidney cancer.

J is TRBJ1-3 and V is TRBV5-6; D gene unclear. V was shortened by 1 base and J by 3 bases, with 20 bases between the two germline ends. The germline V gene encodes CDR1 SGHDT and CDR2 YYEEEE. The CDR3 totals 18 residues. The CDR3 is CASSLTAGRRTIGNTIYF. For the CDR3, the DNA is TGTGCCAGCAGCTTGACCGCCGGACGCCGAACTATTGGAAACACCATATATTTT.

The chain recombines TRBV6-6 with TRBJ1-4; D not resolved. CDR1 MNHNY and CDR2 SVGAGI come from the germline V gene (reference sequence). V lost 6 bases and J lost 8, with 22 bases in between. The CDR3 has 16 residues. The DNA of the CDR3 is TGTGCCAGCAGCCTTACGGTCGGAGCGAGTCGGGAAAAACTGTTTTTT. Residues: CASSLTVGASREKLFF.

This chain joins TRBV7-2 and TRBJ2-3, with D maybe TRBD1 (5 bases). The CDR3 covers 16 residues. V was trimmed by 5 bases and J by 0 bases, leaving 15 bases between them. Germline V gene data show CDR1 as SGHTA and CDR2 as FQGNSA. DNA for the CDR3: TGTGCCAGCAGCCAAGATCAGGGTCCAAGCACAGATACGCAGTATTTT. It specifies CASSQDQGPSTDTQYF.

The CDR3 sequence is CASSRGLAGSDTQYF. CDR3 DNA sequence: TGTGCCAGCAGCCGCGGACTAGCGGGGTCCGATACGCAGTATTTT. The chain couples TRBV7-2 to TRBJ2-3; TRBD2 matches at 12 bases. The CDR3 length is 15 residues. The V gene end was trimmed by 5 bases and the J gene end by 6 bases; junction bases not matched to a gene: 6. Germline CDR1 is SGHTA and CDR2 is FQGNSA.

The genes are TRBV5-1 and TRBJ1-3; D remains unclear. CDR1 and CDR2 from the germline V gene are SGHRS and YFSETQ. There are 14 residues in the CDR3. V was shortened by 3 bases and J by 3 bases, with 10 bases between the two germline ends. The CDR3 bases are TGCGCCAGCAGCTCGACGGGCCTTGGAAACACCATATATTTT. It encodes CASSSTGLGNTIYF. Filled out from reference TRBV5-1 and TRBJ1-3, the complete variable domain reads KAGVTQTPRYLIKTRGQQVTLSCSPISGHRSVSWYQQTPGQGLQFLFEYFSETQRNKGNFPGRFSGRQFSNSRSEMNVSTLELGDSALYLCASSSTGLGNTIYFGEGSWLTVV.

The chain couples TRBV7-8 to TRBJ2-5; D possibly corresponds to TRBD1 (5 bases). The germline V gene has CDR1 SGHVS and CDR2 FQNEAQ. This CDR3 contains 14 residues. With 4 bases removed from V and 3 bases from J, the gap between germline ends came to 12 bases. The CDR3 here is CASSSVGQKETQYF. As DNA, the CDR3 is TGTGCCAGCAGCTCGGTGGGGCAAAAAGAGACCCAGTACTTC.

The chain uses TRBV5-5 and TRBJ1-2, with unresolved D. Between the trimmed V and J ends, which lost 4 bases and 0 bases, there was a span of 19 bases. The germline gives CDR1 SGHKS, CDR2 YYEKEE (reference sequence). The CDR3 runs 17 residues. The CDR3 loop is CASSPRNVRTPNYGYTF. The CDR3 DNA is TGTGCCAGCAGCCCGCGAAACGTACGAACACCTAACTATGGCTACACCTTC.

The V gene is TRBV7-8, the J gene TRBJ1-4, with 7 bases matching TRBD1. Germline V CDR1 and CDR2: SGHVS, FQNEAQ. The CDR3 has 16 residues. V trimming: 5 bases; J trimming: 4 bases; junction bases outside the gene matches: 10. CDR3 sequence: CASSAMSWDSNEKLFF. CDR3 coding DNA: TGTGCCAGCAGCGCCATGTCCTGGGACAGTAATGAAAAACTGTTTTTT.

This chain uses TRBV6-1 with TRBJ1-1; TRBD1 is a possible D gene (5 bases). The CDR3 contains 12 residues. Germline CDR1 and CDR2: MNHNS and SASEGT. V lost 7 bases to trimming and J lost 4 bases, with 10 bases between them. The CDR3, as DNA: TGTGCCAGCAATTTGAGGGGCACTGAAGCTTTCTTT. It translates to CASNLRGTEAFF.

The rearrangement links TRBV18 to TRBJ1-3; D call uncertain. Germline assignment: CDR1 KGHSH and CDR2 LQKENI. Trimming left V 2 bases short and J 0 bases short, with 17 bases between. The CDR3 is 18 residues long. Written as DNA, the CDR3 is TGTGCCAGCTCACCAACAATCGGCGATTTGAGCTCTGGAAACACCATATATTTT. Protein product: CASSPTIGDLSSGNTIYF. The full variable domain, rest sourced from reference TRBV18 and TRBJ1-3, is NAGVMQNPRHLVRRRGQEARLRCSPMKGHSHVYWYRQLPEEGLKFMVYLQKENIIDESGMPKERFSAEFPKEGPSILRIQQVVRGDSAAYFCASSPTIGDLSSGNTIYFGEGSWLTVV.

The chain has TRBV18 and TRBJ2-7, with TRBD1 matching 7 bases. The CDR3 totals 14 residues. V trimming: 6 bases; J trimming: 0 bases; junction bases outside the gene matches: 5. CDR1 and CDR2 from the germline V gene are KGHSH and LQKENI. CDR3 DNA sequence: TGTGCCAGCTCCCTCGACAGGGTCTCCTACGAGCAGTACTTC. Protein: CASSLDRVSYEQYF.

The chain has TRBV7-3 and TRBJ2-1; 8 bases are shared with TRBD2. Trimming cost V 4 bases and J 3 bases; bases outside gene matches: 5. The CDR3 is made up of 15 amino acids. Germline V gives CDR1 SGHTA, CDR2 FQGTGA. CDR3 region: CASSYTSGGYNEQFF. CDR3 nucleotide sequence: TGTGCCAGCAGCTACACTAGCGGAGGCTACAATGAGCAGTTCTTC.

With respect to this clone: One end of the junction varies from germline; a read error may be responsible. The chain links TRBV11-2 to TRBJ1-5; D perhaps matches TRBD1 (6 bases). The germline V gene encodes CDR1 SGHAT and CDR2 FQNNGV. CDR3 length: 15 residues. The CDR3 region is CASSRNRDDNQPQHF. In DNA, the CDR3 is TGCGCCAGCAGCCGCAACAGGGATGACAATCAGCCCCAGCATTTT.

The chain's CDR3 is CASSLAPGDNEQFF. The CDR3 bases are TGCGCCAGCAGCTTGGCCCCCGGGGACAATGAGCAGTTCTTC. The V gene is TRBV5-1, the J gene TRBJ2-1; TRBD2 might be the D (5 bases). In germline, CDR1 is SGHRS, CDR2 YFSETQ. V lost 0 bases to trimming and J lost 5 bases, with 9 bases between them. CDR3 length: 14 residues.

The chain uses TRBV7-3 and TRBJ2-6; D remains unclear. Germline V CDR1 and CDR2: SGHTA, FQGTGA. This CDR3 region has 13 residues. Trimming removed 5 bases at V and 4 bases at J, with 6 bases between. CDR3 in DNA: TGTGCCAGCAGCCTACTGGGGGCCAACGTCCTGACTTTC. Translation: CASSLLGANVLTF. Filled out from reference TRBV7-3 and TRBJ2-6, the complete variable domain reads GAGVSQTPSNKVTEKGKYVELRCDPISGHTALYWYRQSLGQGPEFLIYFQGTGAADDSGLPNDRFFAVRPEGSVSTLKIQRTERGDSAVYLCASSLLGANVLTFGAGSRLTVL.

The rearrangement links TRBV18 to TRBJ2-3; 7 bases agree with TRBD2. The V segment lost 3 bases and the J segment 4 bases; nucleotides outside the gene matches: 4. Germline CDR1 KGHSH, CDR2 LQKENI. The CDR3 extends over 14 amino acids. The DNA of the CDR3 is TGTGCCAGCTCACCGGGGGGGGTTGCAGATACGCAGTATTTT. Its translation is CASSPGGVADTQYF. Full variable domain (missing parts from reference TRBV18 and TRBJ2-3): NAGVMQNPRHLVRRRGQEARLRCSPMKGHSHVYWYRQLPEEGLKFMVYLQKENIIDESGMPKERFSAEFPKEGPSILRIQQVVRGDSAAYFCASSPGGVADTQYFGPGTRLTVL.

This chain uses TRBV7-2 with TRBJ2-1, with D maybe TRBD1 (5 bases). The CDR3 totals 15 residues. Trimming pared 1 base from V and 4 bases from J, leaving 11 bases between. Germline V gives CDR1 SGHTA, CDR2 FQGNSA. The CDR3 DNA reads as TGTGCCAGCAGCTTAGACTGGGGCGGATACAATGAGCAGTTCTTC. Encoded protein: CASSLDWGGYNEQFF.

CDR3 DNA: TGCGCCAGCAGCCAAGGGACATCGCTTGGGGACACCATATATTTT. Protein sequence: CASSQGTSLGDTIYF. V is TRBV4-1 and J is TRBJ1-3, with D possibly matching TRBD1 (5 bases). V was trimmed by 1 base and J by 8 bases, leaving 15 bases between them. CDR1 and CDR2 (germline): MGHRA, YSYEKL. This CDR3 has 15 amino acids.

By share, this clone counts as medium-sized. CDR3 region: CASSVGLAGAGELFF. CDR3 in DNA: TGTGCCAGCAGCGTAGGGCTAGCGGGAGCCGGGGAGCTGTTTTTT. V gene TRBV9 combines with J gene TRBJ2-2; TRBD2 matches at 10 bases. Germline CDR1 SGDLS, CDR2 YYNGEE. CDR3 length: 15 residues. V was clipped by 0 bases and J by 6 bases; unmatched bases: 2. The variable domain in full, completed from reference TRBV9 and TRBJ2-2, reads DSGVTQTPKHLITATGQRVTLRCSPRSGDLSVYWYQQSLDQGLQFLIQYYNGEERAKGNILERFSAQQFPDLHSELNLSSLELGDSALYFCASSVGLAGAGELFFGEGSRLTVL.

The chain joins TRBV5-1 to TRBJ2-7; TRBD1 aligns across 8 bases. CDR1 is SGHRS, CDR2 YFSETQ, per germline. This CDR3 region has 15 residues. Losses at the gene ends were 0 bases for V and 5 bases for J; bases not matched to a gene: 7. The DNA of the CDR3 is TGCGCCAGCAGCTTGGCGCCAGGGGGCGCGGACGAGCAGTACTTC. It is translated as CASSLAPGGADEQYF.

With respect to this clone: A junction end diverges from the germline sequence, so it may reflect a read error. The chain combines TRBV2 with TRBJ2-1; D is possibly TRBD1 (6 bases). Germline values: CDR1 SNHLY, CDR2 FYNNEI. The CDR3 sequence is 14 residues long. The CDR3 nucleotides read TGTGCCGGCAGCGTAGGACAGCCAGTGAATGAGCAGTTCTTC. It translates to CAGSVGQPVNEQFF.

The chain combines TRBV28 with TRBJ1-2; a weak D match, TRBD1 (6 bases). Trimming took 1 base from V and 3 from J, leaving 15 bases between them. The CDR3 spans 16 residues. CDR1 and CDR2 (germline): MDHEN, SYDVKM. In DNA form, the CDR3 reads TGTGCCAGCAGTTTATTATACAGGGCCCAGGACTATGGCTACACCTTC. Translated: CASSLLYRAQDYGYTF.

The chain couples TRBV5-1 to TRBJ2-2, with D possibly matching TRBD1 (5 bases). Germline V gene sequence: CDR1 SGHRS, CDR2 YFSETQ. V shed 1 base and J shed 4 bases, with 11 bases lying between them. The CDR3 has 15 residues. The CDR3 reads CASSLFAGITGELFF. The CDR3 nucleotides read TGCGCCAGCAGCTTGTTCGCAGGGATCACCGGGGAGCTGTTTTTT.

This chain joins TRBV5-1 and TRBJ2-3, with 9 bases identical to TRBD2. The germline gives CDR1 SGHRS, CDR2 YFSETQ. This CDR3 is built from 15 residues. Trimming cost V 4 bases and J 4 bases; bases outside gene matches: 7. The CDR3 bases are TGCGCCAGCAGCCACACCGGGACTAGCTCAGATACGCAGTATTTT. As protein: CASSHTGTSSDTQYF.

This rearrangement joins TRBV11-3 to TRBJ2-1; TRBD2 matches at 8 bases. Germline CDR1 reads SGHNT; CDR2 reads YENEEA. Losses at the gene ends were 2 bases for V and 0 bases for J; bases not matched to a gene: 3. The CDR3 length is 16 residues. The CDR3 nucleotides are TGTGCCAGCAGCTTAATGCGGGGGGCCTCCTACAATGAGCAGTTCTTC. It translates to CASSLMRGASYNEQFF.

The V gene is TRBV5-1, the J gene TRBJ1-4; 8 positions match TRBD1. The CDR3 covers 16 residues. The V and J ends lost 3 bases and 8 bases, in that order; junction bases with no gene match: 12. Per the germline V gene, CDR1 is SGHRS and CDR2 is YFSETQ. The CDR3 DNA reads TGCGCCAGCAGCTCGATACCGGGACAGGCGGTGGAAAAACTGTTTTTT. This sequence encodes CASSSIPGQAVEKLFF.

This clone is a singleton in its sample. The chain has TRBV4-3 and TRBJ1-2; D perhaps matches TRBD1 (5 bases). Germline CDR1 is LGHNA and CDR2 is YSLEER. The CDR3 is 16 amino acids. The ends were cut back, 1 base at V and 5 bases at J, with 17 bases in the middle. The CDR3 spells CASSQGRVRGRYGYTF. In nucleotides, the CDR3 is TGCGCCAGCAGCCAAGGCCGGGTCCGGGGGAGATATGGCTACACCTTC.

This chain links TRBV11-2 with TRBJ2-3; 8 nucleotides align to TRBD1. V trimming: 5 bases; J trimming: 4 bases; junction bases outside the gene matches: 11. Germline V gene sequence: CDR1 SGHAT, CDR2 FQNNGV. The CDR3 sequence is 16 residues long. CDR3 DNA: TGTGCCAGCAGCCTCAGGACAGGGTCGATGGCAGATACGCAGTATTTT. Its translation: CASSLRTGSMADTQYF. The full variable domain, rest sourced from reference TRBV11-2 and TRBJ2-3, is EAGVAQSPRYKIIEKRQSVAFWCNPISGHATLYWYQQILGQGPKLLIQFQNNGVVDDSQLPKDRFSAERLKGVDSTLKIQPAKLEDSAVYLCASSLRTGSMADTQYFGPGTRLTVL.

V gene TRBV30 combines with J gene TRBJ1-5, with 7 nucleotides matching TRBD1. The CDR3 runs 13 residues. Germline V CDR1 and CDR2: GTSNPN, SVGIG (reference sequence). J lost 5 bases, V lost 0 bases, and 1 base had no gene match. CDR3: CAWSVGTDQPQHF. The CDR3 DNA sequence: TGTGCCTGGAGTGTCGGGACAGATCAGCCCCAGCATTTT.

The genes are TRBV28 and TRBJ2-7; TRBD1 is a possible D gene (5 bases). This CDR3 has 14 amino acids. V was cut by 6 bases and J by 6 bases, with 18 bases left in between. From germline, CDR1 is MDHEN and CDR2 SYDVKM. The CDR3 DNA reads TGTGCCAGCAGGATACCAGGGAATTTGGGCGAGCAGTACTTC. Translated, it gives CASRIPGNLGEQYF.